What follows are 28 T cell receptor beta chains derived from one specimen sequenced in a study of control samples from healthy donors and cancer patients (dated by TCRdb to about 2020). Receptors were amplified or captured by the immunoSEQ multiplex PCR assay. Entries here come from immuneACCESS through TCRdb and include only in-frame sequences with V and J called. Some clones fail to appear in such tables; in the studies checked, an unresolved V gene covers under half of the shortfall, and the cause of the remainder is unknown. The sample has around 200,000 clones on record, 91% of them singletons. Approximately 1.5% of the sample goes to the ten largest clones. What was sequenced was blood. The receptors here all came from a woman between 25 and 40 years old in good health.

The CDR3 protein is CASSDPPGGNTEAFF. The CDR3 bases are TGTGCCAGCAGTGACCCCCCGGGTGGGAACACTGAAGCTTTCTTT. This chain links TRBV2 with TRBJ1-1; D call uncertain. The V and J ends lost 3 bases and 1 base respectively, with 12 bases between them. In germline, CDR1 is SNHLY, CDR2 FYNNEI. The CDR3 sequence is 15 residues long.

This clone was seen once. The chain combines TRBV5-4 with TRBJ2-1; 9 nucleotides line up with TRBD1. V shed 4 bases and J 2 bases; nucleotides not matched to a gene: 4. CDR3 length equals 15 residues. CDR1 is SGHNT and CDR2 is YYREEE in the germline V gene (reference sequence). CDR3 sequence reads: CASSQDRGPYNEQFF. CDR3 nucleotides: TGTGCCAGCAGCCAGGACAGGGGACCCTACAATGAGCAGTTCTTC. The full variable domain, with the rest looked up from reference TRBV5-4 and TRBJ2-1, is ETGVTQSPTHLIKTRGQQVTLRCSSQSGHNTVSWYQQALGQGPQFIFQYYREEENGRGNFPPRFSGLQFPNYSSELNVNALELDDSALYLCASSQDRGPYNEQFFGPGTRLTVL.

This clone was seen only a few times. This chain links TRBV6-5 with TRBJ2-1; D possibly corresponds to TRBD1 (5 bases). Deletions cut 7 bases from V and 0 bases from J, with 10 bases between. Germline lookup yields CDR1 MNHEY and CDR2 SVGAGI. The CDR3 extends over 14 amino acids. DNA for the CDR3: TGTGCCAGCAAGGGGCTACCCTCCTACAATGAGCAGTTCTTC. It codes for CASKGLPSYNEQFF.

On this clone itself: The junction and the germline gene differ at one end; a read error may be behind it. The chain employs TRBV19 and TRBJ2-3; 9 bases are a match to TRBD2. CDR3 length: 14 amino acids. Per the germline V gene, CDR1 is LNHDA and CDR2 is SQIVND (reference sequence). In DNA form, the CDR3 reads TGTGCCAGTAGGATAGCGGGGGGCACAGATACGCAGTATTTT. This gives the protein CASRIAGGTDTQYF.

CDR3 residues: CASSLGQGARNEQFF. DNA of the CDR3: TGTGCCAGCAGCTTAGGTCAGGGGGCGCGAAATGAGCAGTTCTTC. The rearrangement uses TRBV7-8 and TRBJ2-1; 8 bases map to TRBD1. In germline, CDR1 is SGHVS, CDR2 FQNEAQ. The trim removed 1 base at V and 7 bases at J, leaving 6 bases unmatched. CDR3 length equals 15 residues.

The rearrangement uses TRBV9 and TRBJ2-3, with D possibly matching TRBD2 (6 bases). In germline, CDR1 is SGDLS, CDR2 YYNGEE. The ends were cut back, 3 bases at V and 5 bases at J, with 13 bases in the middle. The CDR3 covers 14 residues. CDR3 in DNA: TGTGCCAGCAGCGGGGCTAGCGTCATAGATACGCAGTATTTT. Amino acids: CASSGASVIDTQYF.

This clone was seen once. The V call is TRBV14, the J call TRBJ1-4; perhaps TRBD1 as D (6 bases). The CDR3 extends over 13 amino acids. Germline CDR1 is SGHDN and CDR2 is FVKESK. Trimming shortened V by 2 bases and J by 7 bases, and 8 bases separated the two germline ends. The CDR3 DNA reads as TGTGCCAGCAGCCAACAGGGGATTGAAAAACTGTTTTTT. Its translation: CASSQQGIEKLFF.

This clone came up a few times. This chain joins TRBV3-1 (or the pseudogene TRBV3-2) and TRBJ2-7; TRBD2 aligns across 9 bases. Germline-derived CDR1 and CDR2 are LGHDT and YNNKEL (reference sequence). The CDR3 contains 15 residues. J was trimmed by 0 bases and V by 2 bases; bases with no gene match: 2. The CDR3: CASSQTSGRSYEQYF. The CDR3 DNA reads TGTGCCAGCAGCCAAACTAGCGGGCGCTCCTACGAGCAGTACTTC.

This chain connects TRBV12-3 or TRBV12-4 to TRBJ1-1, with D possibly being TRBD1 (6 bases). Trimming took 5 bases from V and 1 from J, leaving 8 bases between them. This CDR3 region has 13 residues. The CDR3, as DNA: TGTGCCAGCAGTGTGACAGGGAACACTGAAGCTTTCTTT. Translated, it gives CASSVTGNTEAFF.

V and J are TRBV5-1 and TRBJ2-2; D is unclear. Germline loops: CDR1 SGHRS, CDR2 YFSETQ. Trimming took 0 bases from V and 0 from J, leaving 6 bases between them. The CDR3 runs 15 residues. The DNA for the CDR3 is TGCGCCAGCAGCTTGGCGGCGGCGAACACCGGGGAGCTGTTTTTT. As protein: CASSLAAANTGELFF.

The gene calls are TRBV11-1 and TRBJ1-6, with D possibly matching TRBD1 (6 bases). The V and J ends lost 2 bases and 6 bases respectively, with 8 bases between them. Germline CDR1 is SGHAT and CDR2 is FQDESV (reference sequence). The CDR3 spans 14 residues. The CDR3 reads CASSLLRGNSPLHF. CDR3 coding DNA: TGTGCCAGCAGCTTACTCAGGGGTAATTCACCCCTCCACTTT.

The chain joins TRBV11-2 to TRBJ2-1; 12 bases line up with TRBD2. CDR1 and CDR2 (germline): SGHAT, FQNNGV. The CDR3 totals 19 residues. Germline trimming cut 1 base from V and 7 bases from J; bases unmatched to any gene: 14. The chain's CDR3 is CASSLAAGTSGYSGNEQFF. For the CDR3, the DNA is TGTGCCAGCAGCTTAGCAGCCGGGACTAGCGGGTATAGTGGGAATGAGCAGTTCTTC.

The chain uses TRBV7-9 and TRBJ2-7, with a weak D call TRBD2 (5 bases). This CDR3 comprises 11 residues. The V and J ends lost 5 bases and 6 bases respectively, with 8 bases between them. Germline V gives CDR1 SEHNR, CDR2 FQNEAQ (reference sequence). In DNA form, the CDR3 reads TGTGCCAGCAGCGTGGACTCCGAGCAGTACTTC. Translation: CASSVDSEQYF.

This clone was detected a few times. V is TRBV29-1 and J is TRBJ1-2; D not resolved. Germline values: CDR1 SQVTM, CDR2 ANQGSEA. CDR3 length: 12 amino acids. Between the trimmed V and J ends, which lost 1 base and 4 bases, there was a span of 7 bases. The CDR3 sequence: CSVEGEPYGYTF. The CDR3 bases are TGCAGCGTTGAAGGCGAACCCTATGGCTACACCTTC.

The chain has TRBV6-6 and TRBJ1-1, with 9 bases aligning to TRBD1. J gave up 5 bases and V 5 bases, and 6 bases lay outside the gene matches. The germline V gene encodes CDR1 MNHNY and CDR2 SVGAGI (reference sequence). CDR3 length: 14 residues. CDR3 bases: TGTGCCAGCAGTGGCCGGGACAGGGTTACTGAAGCTTTCTTT. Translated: CASSGRDRVTEAFF.

The CDR3 DNA sequence: TGTGCCAGCAGCTTGGGGGGACAGGGCCAGAACACTGAAGCTTTCTTT. As protein: CASSLGGQGQNTEAFF. This rearrangement joins TRBV5-4 to TRBJ1-1, with 9 bases identical to TRBD1. The CDR3 totals 16 residues. J gave up 1 base and V 0 bases, and 4 bases lay outside the gene matches. Germline V gene sequence: CDR1 SGHNT, CDR2 YYREEE (reference sequence).

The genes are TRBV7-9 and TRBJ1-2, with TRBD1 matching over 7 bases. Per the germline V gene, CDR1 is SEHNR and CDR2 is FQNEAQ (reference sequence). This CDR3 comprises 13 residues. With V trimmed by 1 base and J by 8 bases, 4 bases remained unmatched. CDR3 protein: CASSLGTGEGYTF. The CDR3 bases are TGTGCCAGCAGCTTAGGGACAGGAGAGGGCTACACCTTC.

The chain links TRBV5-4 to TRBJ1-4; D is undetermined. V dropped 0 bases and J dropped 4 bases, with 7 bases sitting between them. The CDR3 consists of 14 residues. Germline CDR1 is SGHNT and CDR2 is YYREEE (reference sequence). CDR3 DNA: TGTGCCAGCAGCTTGGGGCAGCTTAATGAAAAACTGTTTTTT. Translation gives CASSLGQLNEKLFF.

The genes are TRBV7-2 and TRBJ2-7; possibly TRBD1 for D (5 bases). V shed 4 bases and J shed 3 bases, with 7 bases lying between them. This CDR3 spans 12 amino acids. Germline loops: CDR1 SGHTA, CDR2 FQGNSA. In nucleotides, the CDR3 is TGTGCCAGCAGCTCACAGGACTACGAGCAGTACTTC. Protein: CASSSQDYEQYF.

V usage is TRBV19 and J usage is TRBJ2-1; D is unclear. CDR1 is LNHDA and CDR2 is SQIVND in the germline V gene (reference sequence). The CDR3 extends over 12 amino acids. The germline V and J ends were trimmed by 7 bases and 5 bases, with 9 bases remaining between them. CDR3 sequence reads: CASMSQHNEQFF. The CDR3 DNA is TGTGCCAGTATGTCACAGCACAATGAGCAGTTCTTC.

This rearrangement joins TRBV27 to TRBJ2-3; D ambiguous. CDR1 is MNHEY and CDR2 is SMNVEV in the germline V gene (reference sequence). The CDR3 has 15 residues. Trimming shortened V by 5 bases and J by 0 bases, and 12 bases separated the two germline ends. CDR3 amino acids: CASSLARSSTDTQYF. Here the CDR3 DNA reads TGTGCCAGCAGTCTGGCCCGGTCTAGCACAGATACGCAGTATTTT.

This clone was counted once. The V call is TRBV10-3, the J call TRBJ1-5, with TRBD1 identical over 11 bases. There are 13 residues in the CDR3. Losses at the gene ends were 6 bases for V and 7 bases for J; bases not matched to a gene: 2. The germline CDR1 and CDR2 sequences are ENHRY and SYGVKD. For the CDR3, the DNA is TGTGCCATCAGGGGACAGGGGGACCAGCCCCAGCATTTT. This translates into CAIRGQGDQPQHF.

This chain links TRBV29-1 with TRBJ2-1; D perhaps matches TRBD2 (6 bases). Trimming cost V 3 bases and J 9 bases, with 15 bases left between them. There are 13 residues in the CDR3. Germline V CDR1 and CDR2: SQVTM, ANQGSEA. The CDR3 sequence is CSVDAGMGGEQFF. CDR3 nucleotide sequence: TGCAGCGTTGATGCAGGGATGGGGGGTGAGCAGTTCTTC.

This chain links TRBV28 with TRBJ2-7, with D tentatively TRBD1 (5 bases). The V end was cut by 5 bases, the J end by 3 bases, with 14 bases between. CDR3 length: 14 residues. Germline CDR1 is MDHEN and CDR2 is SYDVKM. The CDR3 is CASSPRQLSYEQYF. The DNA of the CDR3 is TGTGCCAGCAGTCCAAGACAGTTAAGCTACGAGCAGTACTTC.

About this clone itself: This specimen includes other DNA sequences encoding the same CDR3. This CDR3 reads CASSIRGSGNTIYF. The DNA for the CDR3 is TGTGCCAGTAGTATTCGAGGCTCTGGAAACACCATATATTTT. The chain couples TRBV19 to TRBJ1-3; no reliable D call. Trimming removed 3 bases from V and 0 bases from J, with 6 bases in between. Per the germline V gene, CDR1 is LNHDA and CDR2 is SQIVND (reference sequence). The CDR3 is 14 amino acids.

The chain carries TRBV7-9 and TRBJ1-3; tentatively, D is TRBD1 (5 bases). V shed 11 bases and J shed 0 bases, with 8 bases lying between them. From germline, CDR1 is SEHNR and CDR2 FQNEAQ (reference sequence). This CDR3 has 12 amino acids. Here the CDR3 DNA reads TGTGCCGGGGACGGCTCTGGAAACACCATATATTTT. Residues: CAGDGSGNTIYF. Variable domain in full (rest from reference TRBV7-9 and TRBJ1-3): DTGVSQNPRHKITKRGQNVTFRCDPISEHNRLYWYRQTLGQGPEFLTYFQNEAQLEKSRLLSDRFSAERPKGSFSTLEIQRTEQGDSAMYLCAGDGSGNTIYFGEGSWLTVV.

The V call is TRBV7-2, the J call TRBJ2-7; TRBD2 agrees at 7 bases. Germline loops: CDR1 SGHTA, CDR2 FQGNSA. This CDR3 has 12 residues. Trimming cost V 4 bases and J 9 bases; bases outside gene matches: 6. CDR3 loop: CASSSPGLRQYF. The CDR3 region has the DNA TGTGCCAGCAGCTCGCCGGGACTACGGCAGTACTTC.

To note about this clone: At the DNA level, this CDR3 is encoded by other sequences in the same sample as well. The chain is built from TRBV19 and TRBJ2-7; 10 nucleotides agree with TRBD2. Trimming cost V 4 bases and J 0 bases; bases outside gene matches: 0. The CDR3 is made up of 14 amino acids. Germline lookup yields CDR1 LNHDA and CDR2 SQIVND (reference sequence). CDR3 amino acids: CASSTSGSSYEQYF. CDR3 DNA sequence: TGTGCCAGTAGTACTAGCGGGAGCTCCTACGAGCAGTACTTC.